The rows below give T cell receptor beta chains drawn from one sample of a study of T cell repertoires and Cas9 in healthy adults. Clones were sequenced by immunoSEQ multiplex PCR, and TCRdb holds only the in-frame ones, with some missing. Altogether tens of thousands of clones are present, 80% to 95% being singletons, with the ten largest covering about 0.76%. The specimen was CD4+ effector T cells (CD127+, CD25-, CD137-, CD154-) from PBMCs; culture status not recorded. These receptors all stem from a human donor in good health. The CDR3 runs from the conserved cysteine through the conserved F or W.

>TRBV4-1|17|TRBJ2-6
CASSQERHLSGANVLTF
>TRBV5-4|15|TRBJ1-2
CASSPGDRGNYGYTF
>TRBV7-6|15|TRBJ2-5
CASSLAGAGEETQYF
>TRBV19|13|TRBJ2-3
CASSMRDTDTQYF
>TRBV6-4|14|TRBJ1-1
CASSPDRENTEAFF
>TRBV5-4|17|TRBJ2-5
CASSFPASGGLGKTQYF
>TRBV4-3|16|TRBJ2-3
CASSQAGTSLGDTQYF
>TRBV7-2|16|TRBJ2-3
CASSLRRAASTDTQYF
>TRBV9|14|TRBJ1-4
CASSVGGVGEKLFF
>TRBV6-1|14|TRBJ2-3
CASLGRIPTDTQYF
>TRBV5-8|17|TRBJ2-6
CASSWGGSSSGANVLTF
>TRBV5-1|15|TRBJ1-1
CASSLVPEKIAEAFF
>TRBV30|14|TRBJ1-2
CAWTREGAGRGYTF
>TRBV5-8|16|TRBJ2-7
CTSSDPGFWGDYEQYF
>TRBV6-1|13|TRBJ1-1
CASSSLTGAEAFF
>TRBV7-3|14|TRBJ1-2
CASSLTGQGGGYTF
>TRBV9|16|TRBJ2-1
CASSQGSGGYYNEQFF
>TRBV6-6|15|TRBJ2-2
CASTNRDRGTGELFF
>TRBV5-8|19|TRBJ2-6
CASSLARGQGVPGANVLTF
>TRBV2|13|TRBJ1-2
CASSSDRNYGYTF
>TRBV10-3|16|TRBJ1-2
CAISESRLGPNYGYTF
>TRBV7-6|12|TRBJ2-5
CASSLRGETQYF
>TRBV18|15|TRBJ2-1
CASSPTSSQGNEQFF
>TRBV2|13|TRBJ2-3
CASRGGLTDTQYF
>TRBV9|17|TRBJ1-4
CASSAHRGLATNEKLFF
>TRBV15|12|TRBJ1-3
CATSYSGNTIYF
>TRBV27|13|TRBJ2-4
CASSFSAAYTPYF
>TRBV4-3|15|TRBJ1-2
CASSQDYPRAYGYTF
>TRBV18|12|TRBJ2-1
CASSEISNEQFF
>TRBV25-1|15|TRBJ2-1
CASSEYLAGGDEQFF
>TRBV5-6|14|TRBJ1-3
CASSLGAPKGTIYF
>TRBV28|14|TRBJ2-1
CASLDRSKFNEQFF
>TRBV11-2|15|TRBJ2-3
CASSLTSGGVDTQYF
>TRBV25-1|11|TRBJ2-5
CASTKRETQYF
>TRBV9|11|TRBJ2-5
CASSGDGTQYF
>TRBV11-2|18|TRBJ2-3
CASSLRRVRPPETDTQYF
>TRBV19|15|TRBJ2-1
CASALVAGALGEQFF
>TRBV5-4|17|TRBJ2-5
CASNSGGAPGYQETQYF
>TRBV21-1|12|TRBJ1-5
CASSNGHQPQHF
>TRBV9|14|TRBJ1-3
CASSPGGLGNTIYF
>TRBV19|16|TRBJ2-3
CASSTLTPGDTDTQYF
>TRBV6-6|16|TRBJ2-5
CASSYDSGGPMETQYF
>TRBV9|16|TRBJ1-3
CASSRGDRNSGNTIYF
>TRBV2|15|TRBJ2-7
CASSKSFLLTYEQYF